Described below is a single T cell receptor (beta chain) sequence and its context. Only in-frame clones appear in the TCRdb table, and some are missing; sequencing was by immunoSEQ multiplex PCR. The data hold some 78,000 clones, with 85% observed a single time. Time point described: after dendritic cell vaccination, including at tumor progression/relapse. This entry comes from a study of glioma-infiltrating T cells after dendritic cell vaccination. V lost 0 bases to trimming and J lost 5 bases; unmatched junction nucleotides: 7. CDR1 and CDR2 (germline): MNHEY, SVGAGI. The CDR3 is 16 amino acids. The chain joins TRBV6-5 to TRBJ2-5; 9 positions agree with TRBD2. The origin of this receptor is a human donor with glioblastoma. Material: blood, obtained after dendritic cell vaccination. The CDR3 here is CASSYSFVAGVETQYF. CDR3 DNA sequence: TGTGCCAGCAGTTACTCGTTCGTAGCGGGAGTGGAGACCCAGTACTTC.